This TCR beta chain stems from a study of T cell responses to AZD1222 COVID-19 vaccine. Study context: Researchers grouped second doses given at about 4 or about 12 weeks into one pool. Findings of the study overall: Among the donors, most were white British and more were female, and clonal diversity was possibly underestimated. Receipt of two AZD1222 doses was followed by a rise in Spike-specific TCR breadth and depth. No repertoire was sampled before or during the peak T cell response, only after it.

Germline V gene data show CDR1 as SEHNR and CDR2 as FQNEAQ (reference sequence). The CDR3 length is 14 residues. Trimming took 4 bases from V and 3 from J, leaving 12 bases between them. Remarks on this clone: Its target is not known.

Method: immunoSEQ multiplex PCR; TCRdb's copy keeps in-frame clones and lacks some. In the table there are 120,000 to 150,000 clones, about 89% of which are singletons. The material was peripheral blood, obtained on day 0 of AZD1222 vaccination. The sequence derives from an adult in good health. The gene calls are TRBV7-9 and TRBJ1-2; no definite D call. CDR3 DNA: TGTGCCAGCAGCTCCGTGGACCGTTACTATGGCTACACCTTC. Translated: CASSSVDRYYGYTF.